The 19 T cell receptor beta chains in this list originate from one sample, sequenced in a study of glioma-infiltrating T cells. Amplification of TCR alpha and beta CDR3 regions from RNA used iRepertoire nested multiplex PCR. TCRdb recomputed calls from the multiplex PCR reads with MiXCR, one row per CDR3 protein. The data show roughly 350,000 distinct CDR3 sequences, about two fifths seen once. The sample was glioma tissue, nonneoplastic brain tissue, or PBMCs (not recorded which). The receptors originated from a human donor with low-grade glioma or glioblastoma, undergoing nonglioma brain surgery, or in good health (not recorded which).

This chain links TRBV27 with TRBJ2-1; the D is unclear. The CDR3 has 13 amino acids. V was pared by 2 bases and J by 7 bases, with 9 bases between. Germline V CDR1 and CDR2: MNHEY, SMNVEV (reference sequence). CDR3 amino acids: CASSLLIKNEQFF. CDR3 DNA sequence: TGTGCCAGCAGTTTACTTATAAAAAATGAGCAGTTCTTC.

The sample holds one count of this clonotype. The chain employs TRBV10-3 and TRBJ2-5; D gene unclear. V was pared by 2 bases and J by 0 bases, with 7 bases between. The CDR3 is 14 residues long. Germline V gives CDR1 ENHRY, CDR2 SYGVKD. The DNA of the CDR3 is TGTGCCATCAGTGAGGCATCGTACCAAGAGACCCAGTACTTC. Translating it yields CAISEASYQETQYF.

The CDR3 here is CSACMGNTEAFF. Written as DNA, the CDR3 is TGCAGTGCTTGCATGGGTAACACTGAAGCTTTCTTT. The J gene is TRBJ1-1, the V gene TRBV20-1; D not resolved. V lost 5 bases and J lost 2, with 9 bases in between. The CDR3 is made up of 12 amino acids. Looked up from germline, CDR1 is DFQATT and CDR2 is SNEGSKA (reference sequence).

This clonotype was detected many times. The V and J genes are TRBV27 and TRBJ2-7; possibly TRBD2 for D (5 bases). CDR1 and CDR2 from the germline V gene are MNHEY and SMNVEV (reference sequence). Trimming left V 5 bases short and J 3 bases short, with 5 bases between. This CDR3 has 11 amino acids. The CDR3, as DNA: TGTGCCAGCAGTGACTACTACGAGCAGTACTTC. It encodes CASSDYYEQYF.

In this sample, this clonotype turned up many times. The rearrangement joins TRBV15 to TRBJ2-5, with D possibly TRBD2 on 5 matching bases. Germline loops: CDR1 LNHNV, CDR2 YYDKDF (reference sequence). CDR3 size: 13 residues. The V end lost 1 base, the J end lost 5 bases, and 8 bases lay between the germline ends. Here the CDR3 reads CATSRGPGETQYF. The CDR3 coding sequence is TGTGCCACCAGCAGAGGTCCGGGGGAGACCCAGTACTTC.

The chain is built from TRBV7-2 and TRBJ1-1; D uncertain. V was pared by 5 bases and J by 3 bases, with 16 bases between. The CDR3 consists of 15 residues. Germline CDR1 SGHTA, CDR2 FQGNSA. CDR3 DNA: TGTGCCAGCAGCCATAAATGGTCTGGGGACACTGAAGCTTTCTTT. Protein sequence: CASSHKWSGDTEAFF.

As regards this clonotype: One end of the junction varies from germline; a read error may be responsible. The chain links TRBV15 to TRBJ2-1; a possible D gene is TRBD2 (5 bases). Germline V gene lookup returns CDR1 LNHNV and CDR2 YYDKDF (reference sequence). CDR3 length: 13 amino acids. The CDR3 DNA follows: TGTGCCACCATCAGAGATCCGGGGAATGAGCAGTTCTTC. Protein sequence: CATIRDPGNEQFF.

The V and J genes are TRBV20-1 and TRBJ2-1; D could derive from TRBD1 or TRBD2 (6 bases each). From germline, CDR1 is DFQATT and CDR2 SNEGSKA (reference sequence). V was shortened by 6 bases and J by 8 bases, with 23 bases between the two germline ends. The CDR3 spans 15 residues. CDR3 nucleotide sequence: TGCAGTGCCCCGGCTAGTTCGGGGGCGGTGTATGAGCAGTTCTTC. This gives the protein CSAPASSGAVYEQFF.

Note on this clonotype: A much larger clone is a single base away; this may be a read error. J is TRBJ1-2 and V is TRBV6-6; D is uncertain. Germline V gene sequence: CDR1 MNHNY, CDR2 SVGAGI (reference sequence). This CDR3 comprises 15 residues. The CDR3 DNA follows: TGTGCCAACAGTTACAGCCGGAGGAACGGATATGGCTACACCTTC. As protein: CANSYSRRNGYGYTF.

The chain uses TRBV7-2 and TRBJ2-5, with D perhaps TRBD1 (6 bases). CDR1 is SGHTA and CDR2 is FQGNSA in the germline V gene. The length of the CDR3 is 16 residues. With 1 base removed from V and 2 bases from J, the gap between germline ends came to 14 bases. CDR3 region: CASSLVGVQGQETQYF. The CDR3 DNA sequence: TGTGCCAGCAGCTTAGTAGGGGTCCAGGGGCAAGAGACCCAGTACTTC.

V usage is TRBV10-3 and J usage is TRBJ1-1, with TRBD1 identical over 9 bases. The J segment lost 0 bases and the V segment lost 5 bases, leaving 4 bases of the junction unmatched. From germline, CDR1 is ENHRY and CDR2 SYGVKD. This CDR3 has 15 amino acids. The CDR3 is CAISRTGAVNTEAFF. The CDR3, as DNA: TGTGCCATCAGTCGGACAGGGGCCGTGAACACTGAAGCTTTCTTT.

J is TRBJ2-3 and V is TRBV12-3 or TRBV12-4; D is uncertain. Trimming stripped 7 bases from V and 4 bases from J, with 9 bases between. The CDR3 spans 12 residues. As DNA, the CDR3 is TGTGCCAGCACTCGGCCGGCAGATACGCAGTATTTT. Translated, it gives CASTRPADTQYF.

Remarks on this clonotype: A much larger clone lies one base from this, so it may be a read error. The rearrangement joins TRBV27 to TRBJ2-7; a weak D match, TRBD1 (5 bases). This CDR3 region has 16 residues. Trimming left V 2 bases short and J 1 base short, with 15 bases between. CDR1 is MNHEY, CDR2 SMNVEV, per germline (reference sequence). CDR3 sequence reads: CASSLPYAGSSYEQYF. The CDR3, as DNA: TGTGCCAGCAGTTTACCTTATGCAGGGTCATCCTACGAGCAGTACTTC.

This clonotype was observed a few times. V and J are TRBV7-2 and TRBJ2-3, with 7 bases fitting TRBD1. With V trimmed by 1 base and J by 2 bases, 3 bases remained unmatched. The CDR3 length is 15 residues. The germline CDR1 and CDR2 sequences are SGHTA and FQGNSA. CDR3 sequence reads: CASSLVGQYTDTQYF. CDR3 DNA sequence: TGTGCCAGCAGCTTAGTGGGACAGTACACAGATACGCAGTATTTT.

On this clonotype: This may stem from a read error, because a much larger clone lies one nucleotide away. The chain employs TRBV6-1 and TRBJ2-3; TRBD2 matches at 9 bases. This CDR3 spans 18 amino acids. Germline CDR1 and CDR2: MNHNS and SASEGT. CDR3 region: CTSSEFPTLAGVTDTQYF. CDR3 bases: TGTACCAGCAGTGAATTCCCTACGTTAGCGGGAGTCACAGATACGCAGTATTTT.

The chain joins TRBV7-2 to TRBJ1-4; D remains unclear. The CDR3 runs 13 residues. The V end lost 6 bases, the J end lost 7 bases, and 12 bases lay between the germline ends. Germline CDR1 is SGHTA and CDR2 is FQGNSA. CDR3 sequence (DNA): TGTGCCAGCAGTCCCGGGCCCCGTGAAAAACTGTTTTTT. Translated: CASSPGPREKLFF.

The chain recombines TRBV2 with TRBJ2-7; 11 bases align to TRBD2. The germline gives CDR1 SNHLY, CDR2 FYNNEI. CDR3 length: 14 residues. Trimming took 7 bases from V and 5 from J; bases not matched to a gene: 7. Written as DNA, the CDR3 is TGTGCCAGCATTACTAGCGGGAGAGAACACGAGCAGTACTTC. Amino acids: CASITSGREHEQYF.

This clonotype was observed a handful of times. J is TRBJ1-2 and V is TRBV19, with a tentative D call TRBD1 (6 bases). V gave up 5 bases and J gave up 4 bases, with 11 bases separating them. CDR3 size: 13 residues. CDR1 and CDR2 (germline): LNHDA, SQIVND (reference sequence). The chain's CDR3 is CASSPDRTYGYTF. The CDR3 nucleotides read TGTGCCAGTAGTCCAGACAGGACCTATGGCTACACCTTC.

About this clonotype itself: A clone one base away is much larger, so this may be a read error. The rearrangement uses TRBV6-1 and TRBJ2-3, with 11 bases identical to TRBD2. Germline CDR1 is MNHNS and CDR2 is SASEGT. The CDR3 has 15 residues. Here the CDR3 DNA reads TGTACCAGCAGCAAACTAGCGGGGGGCACAGATACGCAGTATTTT. Amino acid sequence: CTSSKLAGGTDTQYF.